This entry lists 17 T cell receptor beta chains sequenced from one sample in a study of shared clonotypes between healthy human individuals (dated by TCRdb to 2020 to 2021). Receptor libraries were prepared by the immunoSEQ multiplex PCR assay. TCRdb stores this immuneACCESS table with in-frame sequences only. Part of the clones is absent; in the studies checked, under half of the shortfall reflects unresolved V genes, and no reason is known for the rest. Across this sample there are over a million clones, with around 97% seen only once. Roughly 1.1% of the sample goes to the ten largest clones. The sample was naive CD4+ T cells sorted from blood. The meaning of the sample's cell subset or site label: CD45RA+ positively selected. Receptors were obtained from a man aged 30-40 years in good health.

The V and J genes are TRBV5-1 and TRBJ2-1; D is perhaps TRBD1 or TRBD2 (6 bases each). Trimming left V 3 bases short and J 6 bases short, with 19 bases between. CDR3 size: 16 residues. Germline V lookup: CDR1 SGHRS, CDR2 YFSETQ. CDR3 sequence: CASSSSGGGPGNEQFF. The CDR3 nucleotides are TGCGCCAGCAGCTCCAGCGGAGGGGGACCTGGCAATGAGCAGTTCTTC.

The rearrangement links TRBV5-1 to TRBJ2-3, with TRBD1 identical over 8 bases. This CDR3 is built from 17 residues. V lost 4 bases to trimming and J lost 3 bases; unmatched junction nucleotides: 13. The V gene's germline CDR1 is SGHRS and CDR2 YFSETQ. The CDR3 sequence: CASSRPRTGSGTDTQYF. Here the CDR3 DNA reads TGCGCCAGCAGCCGACCTCGGACAGGGTCGGGGACAGATACGCAGTATTTT.

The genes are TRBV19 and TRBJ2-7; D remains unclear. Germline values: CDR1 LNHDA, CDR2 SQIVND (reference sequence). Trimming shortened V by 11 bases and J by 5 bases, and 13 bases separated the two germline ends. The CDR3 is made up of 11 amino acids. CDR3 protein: CASSVADEQYF. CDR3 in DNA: TGTGCCTCCTCCGTCGCAGACGAGCAGTACTTC. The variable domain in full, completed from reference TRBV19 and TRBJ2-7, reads DGGITQSPKYLFRKEGQNVTLSCEQNLNHDAMYWYRQDPGQGLRLIYYSQIVNDFQKGDIAEGYSVSREKKESFPLTVTSAQKNPTAFYLCASSVADEQYFGPGTRLTVT.

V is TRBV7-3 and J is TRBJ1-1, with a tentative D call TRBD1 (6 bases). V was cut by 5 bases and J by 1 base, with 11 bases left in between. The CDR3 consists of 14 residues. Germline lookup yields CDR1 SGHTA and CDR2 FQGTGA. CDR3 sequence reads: CASSPQTGNTEAFF. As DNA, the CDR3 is TGTGCCAGCAGCCCCCAGACAGGGAACACTGAAGCTTTCTTT.

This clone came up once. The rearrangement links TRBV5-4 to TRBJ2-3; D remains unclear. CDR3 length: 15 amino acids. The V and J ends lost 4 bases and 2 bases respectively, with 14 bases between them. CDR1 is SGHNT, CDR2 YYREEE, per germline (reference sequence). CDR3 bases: TGTGCCAGCAGCCGGGTAACTCTTCTCACAGATACGCAGTATTTT. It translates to CASSRVTLLTDTQYF.

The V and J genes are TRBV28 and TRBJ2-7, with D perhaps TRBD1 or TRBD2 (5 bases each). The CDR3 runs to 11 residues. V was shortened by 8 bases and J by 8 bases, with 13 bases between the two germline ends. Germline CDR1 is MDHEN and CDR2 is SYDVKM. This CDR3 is CASGSGTQQYF. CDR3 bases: TGTGCCAGCGGATCCGGGACCCAGCAGTACTTC.

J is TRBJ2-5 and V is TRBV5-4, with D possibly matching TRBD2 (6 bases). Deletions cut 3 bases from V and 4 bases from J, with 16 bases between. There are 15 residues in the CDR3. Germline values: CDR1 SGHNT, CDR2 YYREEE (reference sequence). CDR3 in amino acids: CASSSTSGEVETQYF. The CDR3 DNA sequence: TGTGCCAGCAGCTCGACTAGTGGGGAGGTAGAGACCCAGTACTTC.

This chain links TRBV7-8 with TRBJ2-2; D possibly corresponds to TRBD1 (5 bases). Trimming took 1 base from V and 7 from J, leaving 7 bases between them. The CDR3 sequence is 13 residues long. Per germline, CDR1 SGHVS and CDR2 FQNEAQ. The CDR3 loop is CASSLGGRGELFF. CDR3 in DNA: TGTGCCAGCAGCTTAGGGGGCCGCGGGGAGCTGTTTTTT.

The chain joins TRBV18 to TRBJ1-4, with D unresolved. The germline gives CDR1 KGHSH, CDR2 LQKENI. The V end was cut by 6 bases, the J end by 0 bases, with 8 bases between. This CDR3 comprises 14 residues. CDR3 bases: TGTGCCAGCTCTCGGACTGCAACTAATGAAAAACTGTTTTTT. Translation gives CASSRTATNEKLFF.

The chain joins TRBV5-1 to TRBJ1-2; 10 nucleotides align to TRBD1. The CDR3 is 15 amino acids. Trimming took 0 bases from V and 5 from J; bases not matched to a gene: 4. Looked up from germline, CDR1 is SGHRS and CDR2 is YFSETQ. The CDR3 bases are TGCGCCAGCAGCTTGGTGACAGGGGGCGTATATGGCTACACCTTC. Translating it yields CASSLVTGGVYGYTF.

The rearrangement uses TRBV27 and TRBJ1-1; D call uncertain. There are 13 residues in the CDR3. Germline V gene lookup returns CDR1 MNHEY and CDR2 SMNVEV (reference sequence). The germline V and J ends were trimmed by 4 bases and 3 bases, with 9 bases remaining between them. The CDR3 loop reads CASSSNRHTEAFF. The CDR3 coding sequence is TGTGCCAGCAGTTCCAATAGACACACTGAAGCTTTCTTT.

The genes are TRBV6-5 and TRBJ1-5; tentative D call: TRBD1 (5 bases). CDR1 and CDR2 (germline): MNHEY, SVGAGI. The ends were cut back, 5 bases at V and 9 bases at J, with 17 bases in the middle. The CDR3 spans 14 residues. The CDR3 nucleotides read TGTGCCAGCAGTGCCACAGGACCAGGGAGGCCCCAGCATTTT. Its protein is CASSATGPGRPQHF.

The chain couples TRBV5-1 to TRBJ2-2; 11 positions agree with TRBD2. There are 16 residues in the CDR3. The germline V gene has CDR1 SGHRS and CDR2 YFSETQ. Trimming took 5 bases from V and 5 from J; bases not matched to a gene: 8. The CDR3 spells CASRLAGAQGTGELFF. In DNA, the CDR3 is TGCGCCAGCAGACTAGCGGGAGCCCAAGGGACCGGGGAGCTGTTTTTT.

In DNA form, the CDR3 reads TGTGCCAGCAGCCCAAATCCCATGGGACTAGGGTCGGTCTACGAGCAGTACTTC. Its protein product is CASSPNPMGLGSVYEQYF. V gene TRBV5-4 combines with J gene TRBJ2-7; TRBD2 agrees at 8 bases. CDR3 length: 18 residues. Germline trimming cut 4 bases from V and 3 bases from J; bases unmatched to any gene: 18. The germline V gene encodes CDR1 SGHNT and CDR2 YYREEE (reference sequence).

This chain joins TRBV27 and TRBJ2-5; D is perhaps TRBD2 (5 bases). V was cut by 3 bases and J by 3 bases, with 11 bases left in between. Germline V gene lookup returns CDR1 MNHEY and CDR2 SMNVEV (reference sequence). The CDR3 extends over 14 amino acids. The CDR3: CASSFLGMEETQYF. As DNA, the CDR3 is TGTGCCAGCAGTTTCCTCGGGATGGAAGAGACCCAGTACTTC.

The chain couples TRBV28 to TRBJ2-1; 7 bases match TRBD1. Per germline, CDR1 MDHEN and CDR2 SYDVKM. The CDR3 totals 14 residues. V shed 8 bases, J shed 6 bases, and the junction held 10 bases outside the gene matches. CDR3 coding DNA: TGTGCCAGCGATGGTCAGGGGGTTAGCAATGAGCAGTTCTTC. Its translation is CASDGQGVSNEQFF.

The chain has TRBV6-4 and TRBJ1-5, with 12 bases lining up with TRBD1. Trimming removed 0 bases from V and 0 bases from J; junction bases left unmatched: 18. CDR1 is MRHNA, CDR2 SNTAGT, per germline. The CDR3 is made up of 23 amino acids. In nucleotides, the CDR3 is TGTGCCAGCAGTGACTCGGGGACAGGGGGCGTTTCGCCTTGGGGAAATAGCAATCAGCCCCAGCATTTT. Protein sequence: CASSDSGTGGVSPWGNSNQPQHF.